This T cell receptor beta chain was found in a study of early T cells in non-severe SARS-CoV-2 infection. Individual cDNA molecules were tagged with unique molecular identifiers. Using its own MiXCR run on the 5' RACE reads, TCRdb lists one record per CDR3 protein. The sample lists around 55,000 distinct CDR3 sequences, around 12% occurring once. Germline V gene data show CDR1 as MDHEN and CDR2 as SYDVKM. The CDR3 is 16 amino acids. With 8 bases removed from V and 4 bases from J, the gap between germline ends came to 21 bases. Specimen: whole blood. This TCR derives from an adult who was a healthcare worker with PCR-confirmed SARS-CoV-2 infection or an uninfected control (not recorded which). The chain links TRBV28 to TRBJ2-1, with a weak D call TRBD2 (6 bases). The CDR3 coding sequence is TGTGCCAGCTCCCCCTCTCCGGGGACTCCTTACAATGAGCAGTTCTTC. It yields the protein CASSPSPGTPYNEQFF.